The entry below gives a single TCR beta chain sequence along with its context. These data originate in a study of control samples from healthy donors and cancer patients. The germline CDR1 and CDR2 sequences are KGHDR and SFDVKD. V shed 5 bases and J shed 3 bases, with 16 bases lying between them. The CDR3 runs 17 residues. The assay was immunoSEQ multiplex PCR, and TCRdb's table has in-frame clones only and misses some. The data contain approximately 84,000 clones, roughly four fifths of them singletons. The receptor's source is a woman aged 60-75 years in good health. The rearrangement uses TRBV24-1 and TRBJ2-6; D is possibly TRBD1 (6 bases). The sequenced sample consisted of blood. CDR3 amino acids: CATSGSAGADGANVLTF. Written as DNA, the CDR3 is TGTGCCACCAGTGGTAGTGCAGGGGCGGATGGGGCCAACGTCCTGACTTTC.